These 31 T cell receptor beta chains were all obtained from the same sample, sequenced in a study of T-cell memory formation after mild COVID-19. TCRdb itself ran the 5' RACE reads through MiXCR, one entry per CDR3 protein. The repertoire holds 98,000 or so distinct CDR3 sequences, with roughly 19% as singletons. The sequencing input was PBMCs or a T cell subset sorted from them (not recorded which). The receptors were gathered from a man younger than 30 who had mild COVID-19 (a few samples of this study predate the infection). Cell type and time point are not known.

The chain has TRBV5-1 and TRBJ2-3; the match to TRBD2 covers 8 bases. The CDR3 is made up of 15 amino acids. The germline gives CDR1 SGHRS, CDR2 YFSETQ. With V trimmed by 0 bases and J by 1 base, 1 base remained unmatched. CDR3 residues: CASSLELAGTDTQYF. CDR3 nucleotide sequence: TGCGCCAGCAGCTTGGAACTAGCGGGCACAGATACGCAGTATTTT. The full variable domain, completed using reference TRBV5-1 and TRBJ2-3, is KAGVTQTPRYLIKTRGQQVTLSCSPISGHRSVSWYQQTPGQGLQFLFEYFSETQRNKGNFPGRFSGRQFSNSRSEMNVSTLELGDSALYLCASSLELAGTDTQYFGPGTRLTVL.

The V call is TRBV28, the J call TRBJ2-2; 8 bases map to TRBD1. From germline, CDR1 is MDHEN and CDR2 SYDVKM. The CDR3 has 15 residues. Unmatched junction bases numbered 10, after V lost 10 bases and J lost 3 bases. CDR3 amino acids: CAIHAGTGYTGELFF. The CDR3 DNA reads as TGTGCCATCCACGCCGGGACAGGATACACCGGGGAGCTGTTTTTT.

The table lists this clonotype with a few counts. This sequence joins TRBV10-3 and TRBJ2-2, with 7 bases lining up with TRBD1. Per the germline V gene, CDR1 is ENHRY and CDR2 is SYGVKD. The V and J ends lost 3 bases and 2 bases, in that order; junction bases with no gene match: 6. The CDR3 length is 16 residues. CDR3 sequence reads: CAISESGQVNTGELFF. CDR3 sequence (DNA): TGTGCCATCAGTGAATCCGGACAGGTTAACACCGGGGAGCTGTTTTTT.

This chain joins TRBV6-5 and TRBJ1-2; tentatively, D is TRBD1 (5 bases). There are 13 residues in the CDR3. CDR1 and CDR2 from the germline V gene are MNHEY and SVGAGI. V was shortened by 6 bases and J by 3 bases, with 11 bases between the two germline ends. The CDR3 loop reads CASRTVGDYGYTF. The CDR3 region has the DNA TGTGCCAGCAGGACAGTGGGTGACTATGGCTACACCTTC.

The rearrangement joins TRBV7-9 to TRBJ2-1; the D is unclear. V gave up 1 base and J gave up 9 bases, with 10 bases separating them. Germline CDR1 is SEHNR and CDR2 is FQNEAQ (reference sequence). The CDR3 contains 13 residues. The CDR3 here is CASSLVQTAEQFF. In DNA, the CDR3 is TGTGCCAGCAGCTTAGTACAGACTGCTGAGCAGTTCTTC.

The table lists this clonotype with a few counts. V usage is TRBV10-3 and J usage is TRBJ2-7; 13 nucleotides line up with TRBD2. With 6 bases clipped from V and 6 bases from J, the junction kept 5 bases outside the gene matches. This CDR3 spans 14 amino acids. In germline, CDR1 is ENHRY, CDR2 SYGVKD. CDR3: CAIRDTSGGVEQYF. CDR3 bases: TGTGCCATCAGGGATACTAGCGGGGGGGTCGAGCAGTACTTC.

The table lists this clonotype with many counts. The chain couples TRBV7-2 to TRBJ1-2; D unresolved. This CDR3 has 13 amino acids. With 2 bases removed from V and 8 bases from J, the gap between germline ends came to 12 bases. Germline CDR1 is SGHTA and CDR2 is FQGNSA. The CDR3 nucleotides are TGTGCCAGCAGCTTATTTGAGGGCGGAGGCTACACCTTC. It specifies CASSLFEGGGYTF.

This rearrangement joins TRBV30 to TRBJ1-4; TRBD1 aligns across 8 bases. Trimming removed 5 bases from V and 10 bases from J; junction bases left unmatched: 6. Germline V gene lookup returns CDR1 GTSNPN and CDR2 SVGIG (reference sequence). CDR3 length: 12 residues. CDR3: CAWDRGTGKLFF. CDR3 nucleotides: TGTGCCTGGGACAGGGGCACTGGAAAACTGTTTTTT.

This clonotype has just a few counts. This chain connects TRBV4-1 to TRBJ2-3; possibly TRBD2 for D (6 bases). Between the trimmed V and J ends, which lost 0 bases and 9 bases, there was a span of 16 bases. Looked up from germline, CDR1 is MGHRA and CDR2 is YSYEKL. The CDR3 contains 15 residues. The CDR3 DNA reads TGCGCCAGCAGCCAAGATCTTAAGTTGGGGGGAACGCAGTATTTT. Translated: CASSQDLKLGGTQYF.

This clonotype was found many times. This chain links TRBV7-2 with TRBJ2-4, with D hard to call. CDR3 length equals 12 residues. Germline CDR1 and CDR2: SGHTA and FQGNSA. V was pared by 3 bases and J by 12 bases, with 12 bases between. DNA for the CDR3: TGTGCCAGCAGCTTTGCTAGGTCCGCTCAGTACTTC. It is translated as CASSFARSAQYF.

In this sample, this clonotype turned up a few times. The V and J genes are TRBV5-1 and TRBJ2-7, with unresolved D. In germline, CDR1 is SGHRS, CDR2 YFSETQ. V lost 3 bases to trimming and J lost 2 bases, with 3 bases between them. The CDR3 spans 11 residues. The CDR3 coding sequence is TGCGCCAGCAGCTCCCCCTACGAGCAGTACGTC. It specifies CASSSPYEQYV.

In this sample, this clonotype turned up many times. V usage is TRBV7-2 and J usage is TRBJ2-3, with D perhaps given as TRBD1 or TRBD2 (5 bases each). Between the trimmed V and J ends, which lost 5 bases and 6 bases, there was a span of 21 bases. The germline V gene has CDR1 SGHTA and CDR2 FQGNSA. CDR3 length equals 16 residues. This CDR3 reads CASSQGFITPGDTQYF. CDR3 DNA sequence: TGTGCCAGCAGCCAGGGTTTCATAACTCCGGGGGATACGCAGTATTTT.

This clonotype was seen a handful of times. The genes are TRBV6-5 and TRBJ2-2; the D is unclear. With 4 bases removed from V and 4 bases from J, the gap between germline ends came to 7 bases. Looked up from germline, CDR1 is MNHEY and CDR2 is SVGAGI. This CDR3 contains 13 residues. The DNA for the CDR3 is TGTGCCAGCAGTTCCCCGGTCACCGGGGAGCTGTTTTTT. Its translation: CASSSPVTGELFF.

This clonotype has ten or more counts. The chain links TRBV7-2 to TRBJ2-7; a weak D match, TRBD2 (5 bases). This CDR3 spans 14 amino acids. Germline CDR1 and CDR2: SGHTA and FQGNSA. Trimming stripped 0 bases from V and 2 bases from J, with 8 bases between. The CDR3 sequence: CASSLAGNPYEQYV. Here the CDR3 DNA reads TGTGCCAGCAGCTTAGCCGGGAACCCCTACGAGCAGTACGTC.

The CDR3 reads CASSLDPQRGMETQYF. The CDR3 region has the DNA TGTGCCAGCAGCTTGGATCCACAGCGGGGTATGGAGACCCAGTACTTC. The V call is TRBV5-4, the J call TRBJ2-5; the match to TRBD2 covers 7 bases. With V trimmed by 0 bases and J by 5 bases, 10 bases remained unmatched. Germline V gives CDR1 SGHNT, CDR2 YYREEE (reference sequence). This CDR3 has 16 residues.

The V and J genes are TRBV7-2 and TRBJ1-6; no definite D call. The V gene's germline CDR1 is SGHTA and CDR2 FQGNSA. CDR3 length: 16 residues. Trimming pared 6 bases from V and 3 bases from J, leaving 15 bases between. CDR3 in amino acids: CASSPPRHRYNSPLHF. CDR3 nucleotide sequence: TGTGCCAGCAGTCCTCCCCGACACCGCTATAATTCACCCCTCCACTTT.

This clonotype appeared a few times. The chain links TRBV3-1 to TRBJ2-7, with 8 bases aligning to TRBD1. This CDR3 region has 13 residues. Germline trimming cut 4 bases from V and 2 bases from J; bases unmatched to any gene: 1. Germline V gene lookup returns CDR1 LGHDT and CDR2 YNNKEL (reference sequence). Here the CDR3 reads CASSRTGTYEQYF. The CDR3 nucleotides read TGTGCCAGCAGCCGGACAGGGACCTACGAGCAGTACTTC.

The chain is built from TRBV12-3 or TRBV12-4 and TRBJ1-1, with TRBD1 identical over 8 bases. Trimming cost V 6 bases and J 0 bases; bases outside gene matches: 9. The CDR3 spans 16 residues. CDR3 region: CASRLDRGGVNTEAFF. The CDR3 bases are TGTGCCAGCAGACTAGACAGGGGTGGAGTGAACACTGAAGCTTTCTTT.

A single count supports this clonotype. DNA of the CDR3: TGTGCCATCAGAGCCCAGAGCAATCAGCCCCAGCATTTT. Amino acid sequence: CAIRAQSNQPQHF. The chain links TRBV10-3 to TRBJ1-5; D gene unclear. Germline values: CDR1 ENHRY, CDR2 SYGVKD. The CDR3 totals 13 residues. Deletions cut 6 bases from V and 1 base from J, with 7 bases between.

This sequence joins TRBV7-2 and TRBJ1-1; D is ambiguous. Germline-derived CDR1 and CDR2 are SGHTA and FQGNSA. This CDR3 spans 13 amino acids. V lost 2 bases to trimming and J lost 8 bases, with 12 bases between them. The CDR3 loop reads CASSLLGLTEAFF. As DNA, the CDR3 is TGTGCCAGCAGCTTATTGGGCTTGACGGAAGCTTTCTTT. The variable domain in full, completed from reference TRBV7-2 and TRBJ1-1, reads GAGVSQSPSNKVTEKGKDVELRCDPISGHTALYWYRQSLGQGLEFLIYFQGNSAPDKSGLPSDRFSAERTGGSVSTLTIQRTQQEDSAVYLCASSLLGLTEAFFGQGTRLTVV.

This chain uses TRBV7-2 with TRBJ2-3; maybe TRBD2 (5 bases). The ends were cut back, 5 bases at V and 4 bases at J, with 10 bases in the middle. Germline lookup yields CDR1 SGHTA and CDR2 FQGNSA. The CDR3 consists of 13 residues. The chain's CDR3 is CASSHGMADTQYF. CDR3 in DNA: TGTGCCAGCAGCCACGGGATGGCAGATACGCAGTATTTT.

The chain uses TRBV10-2 and TRBJ1-5; 7 nucleotides line up with TRBD1. V shed 8 bases, J shed 4 bases, and the junction held 8 bases outside the gene matches. This CDR3 is built from 14 residues. The germline V gene encodes CDR1 WSHSY and CDR2 SAAADI. This CDR3 is CASGNLQGNQPQHF. DNA for the CDR3: TGCGCCAGCGGAAATCTACAGGGGAATCAGCCCCAGCATTTT.

In DNA, the CDR3 is TGTGCCAGCAGCCCCTCCGCTCGGGGCTATGGCTACACCTTC. This encodes CASSPSARGYGYTF. The chain employs TRBV5-8 and TRBJ1-2; D gene uncertain. V was clipped by 4 bases and J by 4 bases, with 14 bases between them. CDR3 length: 14 amino acids. Germline loops: CDR1 SGHTS, CDR2 YDEGEE.

V usage is TRBV4-1 and J usage is TRBJ2-2; D might be TRBD2 (6 bases). Trimming stripped 5 bases from V and 8 bases from J, with 12 bases between. CDR1 is MGHRA and CDR2 is YSYEKL in the germline V gene. The CDR3 is 13 amino acids. This chain's CDR3 is CASSSLARGELFF. The CDR3 nucleotides read TGCGCCAGCAGCTCACTAGCAAGGGGGGAGCTGTTTTTT.

The rearrangement links TRBV5-5 to TRBJ1-6; D call uncertain. Trimming stripped 0 bases from V and 10 bases from J, with 11 bases between. The CDR3 is made up of 14 amino acids. The germline gives CDR1 SGHKS, CDR2 YYEKEE (reference sequence). In nucleotides, the CDR3 is TGTGCCAGCAGCTTGGAAGGGTTAGGGTCACCCCTCCACTTT. This codes for CASSLEGLGSPLHF.

This clonotype was detected a few times. The chain has TRBV6-2 or TRBV6-3 and TRBJ1-1; D gene unclear. Trimming cost V 8 bases and J 1 base, with 11 bases left between them. Germline V gene sequence: CDR1 MNHEY, CDR2 SVGEGT. The CDR3 runs to 13 residues. The CDR3 loop reads CASRRDGNTEAFF. DNA of the CDR3: TGTGCCAGCCGACGGGATGGGAACACTGAAGCTTTCTTT.

V usage is TRBV5-4 and J usage is TRBJ2-3; D is uncertain. The CDR3 covers 15 residues. The germline gives CDR1 SGHNT, CDR2 YYREEE (reference sequence). V dropped 4 bases and J dropped 7 bases, with 19 bases sitting between them. The CDR3 sequence is CASSPTILKTNTQYF. Here the CDR3 DNA reads TGTGCCAGCAGCCCGACCATTCTGAAAACGAATACGCAGTATTTT. The variable domain in full, with the rest retrieved from reference TRBV5-4 and TRBJ2-3, is ETGVTQSPTHLIKTRGQQVTLRCSSQSGHNTVSWYQQALGQGPQFIFQYYREEENGRGNFPPRFSGLQFPNYSSELNVNALELDDSALYLCASSPTILKTNTQYFGPGTRLTVL.

This clonotype was counted at least ten times. The V call is TRBV7-3, the J call TRBJ2-3; 8 bases fit TRBD1. Germline CDR1 reads SGHTA; CDR2 reads FQGTGA. The CDR3 consists of 17 residues. J gave up 3 bases and V 5 bases, and 13 bases lay outside the gene matches. The CDR3 protein is CASSHRRGQGTTDTQYF. CDR3 nucleotide sequence: TGTGCCAGCAGCCATCGGAGAGGACAGGGAACAACAGATACGCAGTATTTT.

The V and J genes are TRBV27 and TRBJ1-2; TRBD1 agrees at 8 bases. CDR1 and CDR2 from the germline V gene are MNHEY and SMNVEV (reference sequence). Trimming at V came to 3 bases and at J to 8 bases, leaving 5 bases not matched to a gene. The CDR3 spans 13 residues. CDR3 in amino acids: CASSLTGVRGYTF. The CDR3 nucleotides read TGTGCCAGCAGTTTGACAGGGGTAAGGGGCTACACCTTC.

This clonotype occurred a few times. V is TRBV6-5 and J is TRBJ1-1, with D unresolved. Deletions cut 3 bases from V and 0 bases from J, with 8 bases between. The germline V gene has CDR1 MNHEY and CDR2 SVGAGI. CDR3 length: 14 amino acids. The CDR3: CASSYDTLNTEAFF. The CDR3 DNA reads as TGTGCCAGCAGTTATGACACCTTGAACACTGAAGCTTTCTTT.

The sample holds many counts of this clonotype. The chain is built from TRBV5-5 and TRBJ2-1; the D is unclear. The CDR3 runs 10 residues. CDR1 SGHKS and CDR2 YYEKEE come from the germline V gene (reference sequence). Trimming cost V 10 bases and J 7 bases, with 9 bases left between them. The CDR3 region is CASGRNEQFF. The CDR3 coding sequence is TGTGCCTCGGGCAGGAATGAGCAGTTCTTC.